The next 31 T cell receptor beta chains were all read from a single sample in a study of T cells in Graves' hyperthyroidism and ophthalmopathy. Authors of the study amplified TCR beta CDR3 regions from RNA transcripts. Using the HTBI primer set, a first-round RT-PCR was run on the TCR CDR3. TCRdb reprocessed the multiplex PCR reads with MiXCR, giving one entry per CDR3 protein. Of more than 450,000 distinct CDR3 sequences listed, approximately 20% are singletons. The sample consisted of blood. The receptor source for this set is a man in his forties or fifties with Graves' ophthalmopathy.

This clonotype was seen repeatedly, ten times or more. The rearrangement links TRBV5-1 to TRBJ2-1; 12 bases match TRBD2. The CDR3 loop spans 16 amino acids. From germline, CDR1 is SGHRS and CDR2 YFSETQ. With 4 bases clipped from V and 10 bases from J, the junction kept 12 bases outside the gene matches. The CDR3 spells CASSRTLAGGRGEQFF. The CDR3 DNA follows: TGCGCCAGCAGCCGGACACTAGCGGGGGGAAGGGGGGAGCAGTTCTTC. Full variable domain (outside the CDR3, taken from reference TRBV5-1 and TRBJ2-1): KAGVTQTPRYLIKTRGQQVTLSCSPISGHRSVSWYQQTPGQGLQFLFEYFSETQRNKGNFPGRFSGRQFSNSRSEMNVSTLELGDSALYLCASSRTLAGGRGEQFFGPGTRLTVL.

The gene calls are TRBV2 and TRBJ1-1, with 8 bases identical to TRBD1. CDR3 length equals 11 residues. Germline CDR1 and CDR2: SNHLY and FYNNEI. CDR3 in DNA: TGTGCGCAGGGCAGGGGGCCGGAAGCTTTCTTT. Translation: CAQGRGPEAFF.

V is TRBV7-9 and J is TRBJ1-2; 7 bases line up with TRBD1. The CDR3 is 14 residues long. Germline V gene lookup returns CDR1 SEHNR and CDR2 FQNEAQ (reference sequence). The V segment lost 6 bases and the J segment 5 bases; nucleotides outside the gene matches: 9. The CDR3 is CASRFPGQSYGYTF. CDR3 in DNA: TGTGCCAGCAGGTTCCCGGGACAGTCTTATGGCTACACCTTC.

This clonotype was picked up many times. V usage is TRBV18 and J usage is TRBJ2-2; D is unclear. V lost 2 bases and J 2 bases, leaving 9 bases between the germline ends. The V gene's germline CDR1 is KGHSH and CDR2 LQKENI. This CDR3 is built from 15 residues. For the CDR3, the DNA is TGTGCCAGCTCACCATTAGACCAAAACACCGGGGAGCTGTTTTTT. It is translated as CASSPLDQNTGELFF.

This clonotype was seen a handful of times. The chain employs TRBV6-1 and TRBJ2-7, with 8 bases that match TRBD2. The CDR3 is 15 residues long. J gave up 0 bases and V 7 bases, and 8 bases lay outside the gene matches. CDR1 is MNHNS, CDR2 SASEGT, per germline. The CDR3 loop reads CASNQLAVGSYEQYF. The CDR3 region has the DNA TGTGCCAGCAATCAACTAGCGGTAGGCTCCTACGAGCAGTACTTC.

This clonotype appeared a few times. CDR3 sequence (DNA): TGTGCCAGCAGTTACCGGGACAGGGTAAATCAGCCCCAGCATTTT. Its translation is CASSYRDRVNQPQHF. The chain employs TRBV6-2 or TRBV6-3 and TRBJ1-5, with 9 bases aligning to TRBD1. CDR3 length equals 15 residues. The ends lost 2 bases at V and 4 bases at J; junction bases unmatched: 3. Germline loops: CDR1 MNHEY, CDR2 SVGEGT.

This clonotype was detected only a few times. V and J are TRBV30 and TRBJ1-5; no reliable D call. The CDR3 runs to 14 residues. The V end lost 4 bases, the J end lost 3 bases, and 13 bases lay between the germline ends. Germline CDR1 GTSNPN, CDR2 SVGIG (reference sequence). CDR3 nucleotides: TGTGCCTGGAACGCGGAGACACTCAATCAGCCCCAGCATTTT. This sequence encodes CAWNAETLNQPQHF.

The CDR3 is CASRTYGYQETQYF. The DNA for the CDR3 is TGTGCCAGCAGAACTTACGGGTACCAAGAGACCCAGTACTTC. The genes are TRBV6-1 and TRBJ2-5; D is undetermined. V dropped 6 bases and J dropped 0 bases, with 11 bases sitting between them. Germline CDR1 and CDR2: MNHNS and SASEGT. This CDR3 comprises 14 residues.

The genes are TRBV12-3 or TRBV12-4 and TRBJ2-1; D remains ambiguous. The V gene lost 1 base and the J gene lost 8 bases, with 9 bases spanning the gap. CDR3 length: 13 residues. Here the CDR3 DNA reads TGTGCCAGCAGTTTAGTGCGTCGGGATGAGCAGTTCTTC. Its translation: CASSLVRRDEQFF.

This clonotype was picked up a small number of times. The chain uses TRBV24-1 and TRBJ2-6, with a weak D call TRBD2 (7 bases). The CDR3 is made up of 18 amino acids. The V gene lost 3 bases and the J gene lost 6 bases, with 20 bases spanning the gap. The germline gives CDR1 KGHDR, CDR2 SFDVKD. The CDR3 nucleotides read TGTGCCACCAGTGATCCGTGGGGGGGGCGCATGGAGGCCAACGTCCTGACTTTC. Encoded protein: CATSDPWGGRMEANVLTF.

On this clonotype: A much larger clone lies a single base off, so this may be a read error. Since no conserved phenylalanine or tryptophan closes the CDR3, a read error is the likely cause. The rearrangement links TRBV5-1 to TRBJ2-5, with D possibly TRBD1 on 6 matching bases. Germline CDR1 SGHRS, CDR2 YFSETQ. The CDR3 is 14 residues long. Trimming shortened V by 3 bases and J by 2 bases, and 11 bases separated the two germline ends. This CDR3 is CASSWGQGQETQYL. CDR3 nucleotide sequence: TGCGCCAGCAGCTGGGGGCAGGGGCAAGAGACCCAGTACCTC.

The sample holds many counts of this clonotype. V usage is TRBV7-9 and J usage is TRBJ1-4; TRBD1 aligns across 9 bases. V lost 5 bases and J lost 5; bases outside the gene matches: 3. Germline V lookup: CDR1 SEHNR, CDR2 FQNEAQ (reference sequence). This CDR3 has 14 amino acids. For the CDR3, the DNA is TGTGCCAGCAGCCCCGGGACAGGGAATGAAAAACTGTTTTTT. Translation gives CASSPGTGNEKLFF.

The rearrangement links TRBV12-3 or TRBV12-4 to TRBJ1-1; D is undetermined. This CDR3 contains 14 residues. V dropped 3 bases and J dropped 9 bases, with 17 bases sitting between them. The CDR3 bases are TGTGCCAGCAGTTTTGGGTTGATCCAGCAGAAAGCTTTCTTT. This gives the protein CASSFGLIQQKAFF.

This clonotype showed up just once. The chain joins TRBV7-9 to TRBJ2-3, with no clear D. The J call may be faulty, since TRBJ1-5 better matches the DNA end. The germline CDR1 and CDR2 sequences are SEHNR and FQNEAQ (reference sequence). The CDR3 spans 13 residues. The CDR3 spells CASSTSGADTQHF. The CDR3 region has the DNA TGTGCCAGCAGCACCTCGGGCGCGGATACGCAGCATTTT.

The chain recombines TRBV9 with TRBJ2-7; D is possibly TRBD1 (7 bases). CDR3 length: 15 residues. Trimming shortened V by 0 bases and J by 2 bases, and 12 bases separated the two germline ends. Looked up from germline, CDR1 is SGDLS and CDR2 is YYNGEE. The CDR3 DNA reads TGTGCCAGCAGCGTAGGGGCAGGGGGGACCTACGAGCAGTACTTC. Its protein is CASSVGAGGTYEQYF.

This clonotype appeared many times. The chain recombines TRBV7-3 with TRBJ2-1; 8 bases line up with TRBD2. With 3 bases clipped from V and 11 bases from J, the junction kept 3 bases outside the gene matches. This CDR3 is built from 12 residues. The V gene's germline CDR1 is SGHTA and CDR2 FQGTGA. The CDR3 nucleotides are TGTGCCAGCAGCTTGAGCGGGAGCAAGCAGTTCTTC. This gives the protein CASSLSGSKQFF.

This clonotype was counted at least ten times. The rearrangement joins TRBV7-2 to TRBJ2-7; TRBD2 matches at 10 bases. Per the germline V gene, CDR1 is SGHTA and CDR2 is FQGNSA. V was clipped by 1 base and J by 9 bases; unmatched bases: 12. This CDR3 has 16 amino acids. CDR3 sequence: CASSLGLAGSLVTQYF. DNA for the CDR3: TGTGCCAGCAGCTTAGGACTAGCGGGCAGTCTGGTAACGCAGTACTTC.

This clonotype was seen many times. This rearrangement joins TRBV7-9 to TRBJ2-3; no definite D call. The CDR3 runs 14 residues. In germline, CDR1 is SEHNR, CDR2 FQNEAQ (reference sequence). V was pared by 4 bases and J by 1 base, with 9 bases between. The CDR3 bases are TGTGCCAGCAGCTCTATGGACGGCACAGATACGCAGTATTTT. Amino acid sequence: CASSSMDGTDTQYF.

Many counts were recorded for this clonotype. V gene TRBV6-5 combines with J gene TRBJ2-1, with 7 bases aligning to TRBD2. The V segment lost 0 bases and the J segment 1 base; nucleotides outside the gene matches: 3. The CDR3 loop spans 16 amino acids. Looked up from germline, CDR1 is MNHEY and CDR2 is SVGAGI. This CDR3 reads CASSYSGGSSYNEQFF. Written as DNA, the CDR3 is TGTGCCAGCAGTTACTCCGGCGGGAGTTCCTACAATGAGCAGTTCTTC.

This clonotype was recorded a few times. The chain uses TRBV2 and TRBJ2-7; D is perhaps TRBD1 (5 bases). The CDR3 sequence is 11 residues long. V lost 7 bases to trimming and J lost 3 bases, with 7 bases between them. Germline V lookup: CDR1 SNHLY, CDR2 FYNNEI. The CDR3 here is CASKQDYEQYF. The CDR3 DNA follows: TGTGCCAGCAAACAGGACTACGAGCAGTACTTC.

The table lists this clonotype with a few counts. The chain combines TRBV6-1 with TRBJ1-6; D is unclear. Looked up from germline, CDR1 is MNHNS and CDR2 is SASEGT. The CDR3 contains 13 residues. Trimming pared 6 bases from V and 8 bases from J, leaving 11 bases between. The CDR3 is CASRPSLDSPLHF. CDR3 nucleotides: TGTGCCAGCAGACCCAGTCTCGATTCACCCCTCCACTTT.

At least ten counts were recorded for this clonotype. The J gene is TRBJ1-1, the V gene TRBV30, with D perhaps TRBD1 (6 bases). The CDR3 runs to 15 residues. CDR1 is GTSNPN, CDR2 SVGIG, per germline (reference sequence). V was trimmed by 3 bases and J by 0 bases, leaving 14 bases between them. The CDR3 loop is CAWRPGVLMNTEAFF. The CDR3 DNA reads TGTGCCTGGAGGCCAGGGGTTCTCATGAACACTGAAGCTTTCTTT. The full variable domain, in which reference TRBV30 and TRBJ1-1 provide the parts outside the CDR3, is SQTIHQWPATLVQPVGSPLSLECTVEGTSNPNLYWYRQAAGRGLQLLFYSVGIGQISSEVPQNLSASRPQDRQFILSSKKLLLSDSGFYLCAWRPGVLMNTEAFFGQGTRLTVV.

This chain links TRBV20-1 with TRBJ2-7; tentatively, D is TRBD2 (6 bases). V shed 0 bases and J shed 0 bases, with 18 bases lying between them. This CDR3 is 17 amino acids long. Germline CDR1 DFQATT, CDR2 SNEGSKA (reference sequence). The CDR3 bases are TGCAGTGCTAGAGATTACATCACGGGGGTCCGCTCCTACGAGCAGTACTTC. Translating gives CSARDYITGVRSYEQYF.

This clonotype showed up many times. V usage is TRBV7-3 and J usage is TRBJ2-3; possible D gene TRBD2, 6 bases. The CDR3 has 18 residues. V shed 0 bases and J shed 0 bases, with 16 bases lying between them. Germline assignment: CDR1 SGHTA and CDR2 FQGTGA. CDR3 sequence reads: CASSLTPGVGASTDTQYF. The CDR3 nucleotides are TGTGCCAGCAGCTTAACGCCGGGGGTTGGAGCTAGCACAGATACGCAGTATTTT.

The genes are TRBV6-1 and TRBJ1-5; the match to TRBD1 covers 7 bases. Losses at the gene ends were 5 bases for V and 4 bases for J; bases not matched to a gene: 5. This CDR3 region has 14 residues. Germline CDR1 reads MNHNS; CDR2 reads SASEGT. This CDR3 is CASSRDSTNQPQHF. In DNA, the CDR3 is TGTGCCAGCAGTCGGGACAGCACTAATCAGCCCCAGCATTTT.

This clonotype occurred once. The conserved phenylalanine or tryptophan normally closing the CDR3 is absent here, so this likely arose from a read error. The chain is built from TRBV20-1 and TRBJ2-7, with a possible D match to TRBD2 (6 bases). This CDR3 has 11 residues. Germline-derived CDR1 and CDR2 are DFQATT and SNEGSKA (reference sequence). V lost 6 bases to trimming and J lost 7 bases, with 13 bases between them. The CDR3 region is CSASGLREQYL. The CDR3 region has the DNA TGCAGTGCCAGCGGGTTACGAGAGCAGTACCTC.

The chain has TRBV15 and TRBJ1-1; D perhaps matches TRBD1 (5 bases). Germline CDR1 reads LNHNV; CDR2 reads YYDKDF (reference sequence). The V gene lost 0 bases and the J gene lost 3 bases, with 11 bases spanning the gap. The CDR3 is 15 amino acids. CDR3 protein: CATSRDSRADTEAFF. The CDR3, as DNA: TGTGCCACCAGCAGAGATTCCAGGGCTGACACTGAAGCTTTCTTT.

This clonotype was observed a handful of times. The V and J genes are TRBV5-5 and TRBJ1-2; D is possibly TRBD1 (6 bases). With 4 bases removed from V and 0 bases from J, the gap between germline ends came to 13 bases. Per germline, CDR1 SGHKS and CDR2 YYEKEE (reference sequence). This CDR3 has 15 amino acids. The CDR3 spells CASSRSGASNYGYTF. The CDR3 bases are TGTGCCAGCAGCCGTTCAGGGGCCTCTAACTATGGCTACACCTTC.

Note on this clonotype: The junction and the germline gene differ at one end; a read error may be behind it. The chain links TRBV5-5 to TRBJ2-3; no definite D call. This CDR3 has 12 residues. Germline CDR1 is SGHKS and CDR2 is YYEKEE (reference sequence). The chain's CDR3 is CASSLFQDTQCF. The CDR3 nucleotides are TGCGCCAGCAGCTTGTTTCAAGATACGCAGTGTTTT.

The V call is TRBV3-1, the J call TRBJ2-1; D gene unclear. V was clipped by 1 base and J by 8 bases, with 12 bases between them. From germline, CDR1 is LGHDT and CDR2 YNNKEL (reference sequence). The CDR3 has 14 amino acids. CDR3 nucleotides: TGTGCCAGCAGCCAAGGGGTAGAAGGTGATGAGCAGTTCTTC. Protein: CASSQGVEGDEQFF.

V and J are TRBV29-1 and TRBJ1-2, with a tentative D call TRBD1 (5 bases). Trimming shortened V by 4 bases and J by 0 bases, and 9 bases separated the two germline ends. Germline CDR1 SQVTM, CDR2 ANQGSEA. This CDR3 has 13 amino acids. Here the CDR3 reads CSVVEGSNYGYTF. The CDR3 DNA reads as TGCAGCGTTGTGGAGGGGTCTAACTATGGCTACACCTTC.